This T cell receptor beta chain originates from a study of blood T cell repertoires in COVID-19 (dated by TCRdb to the early 2020s). Concerning the study at large: The collaborator samples originated in the United States, Italy and Spain and spanned the acute and convalescent phases of COVID-19. The prospective study material was composed of cDNA or gDNA derived from T cells, B-cell-depleted T cells, or PBMCs. The dataset comprised deeply sampled blood TCRbeta repertoires from subjects exposed to, actively infected with, or recovered from COVID-19. A freely available public database, intended as a resource for researchers studying the immune response to SARS-CoV-2, is where the repertoires were released. The samples were drawn from the first 160 participants of the ongoing ImmuneRACE study and from 1,254 subjects provided by 6 global collaborators. Nearly every sample came with metadata listing a de-identified subject ID, COVID-19 status, age in years and sex. HLA class I and class II types, where available, came from metadata supplied by the sample provider rather than from assay-based typing.

Paper-wide results and their limitations: The quantity of clinical and demographic metadata differed by source and by participant and was supplied without curation.

TCRbeta CDR3 regions were amplified from genomic DNA using the immunoSEQ Assay, a bias-controlled multiplex PCR. As for how the authors treated the data: Nucleated cell counts per sample were estimated from amplification of reference gene primers within the assay. To quantify the absolute abundance of each unique TCRbeta CDR3 rearrangement, sequence reads were collapsed and filtered. For each sample, productive Simpson clonality was calculated as the square root of Simpson's diversity index over productive rearrangements. TCRdb took over this immuneACCESS table, retaining in-frame rearrangements with V and J assigned. Such tables are incomplete; in checked studies, under half of the missing clones stem from an unresolved V gene, and the remainder is unexplained. V, J and clone size derive from that table, while D and trimming were established from the DNA sequence. Present in this sample are roughly 160,000 clones, roughly 86% of which were seen just once. More than 0.75% of the sample comes from the top ten.

The collaborating institutions used their own protocols to collect whole blood in K2EDTA tubes. For TCRbeta analysis, collaborators shipped samples in one of three forms: frozen whole blood, isolated PBMCs, or DNA extracted from either of those sample types. Note on this clone: No cognate antigen has been identified for it. There are no base qualities to consult, and no much larger clone falls within one base.

From the cysteine up to the phenylalanine, the CDR3 has a length of 17 residues. This entry keeps only the CDR3 DNA: 51 bases, framed from base 1. Taken from the germline V gene (reference sequence), the CDR1 and CDR2 loops are LNHDA and SQIVND. V ends up 4 bases short and J 0 bases short, with an unmatched junction base count of 7. The V and J genes are TRBV19 and TRBJ1-5; 9 nucleotides in the junction match TRBD1. This clonotype was obtained from a man between 18 and 29 years old with acute or convalescent COVID-19. Sequencing was carried out using peripheral blood. The CDR3 region reads CASSSTGGAYSNQPQHF. The DNA reads TGTGCCAGTAGTAGTACAGGGGGCGCGTATAGCAATCAGCCCCAGCATTTT.